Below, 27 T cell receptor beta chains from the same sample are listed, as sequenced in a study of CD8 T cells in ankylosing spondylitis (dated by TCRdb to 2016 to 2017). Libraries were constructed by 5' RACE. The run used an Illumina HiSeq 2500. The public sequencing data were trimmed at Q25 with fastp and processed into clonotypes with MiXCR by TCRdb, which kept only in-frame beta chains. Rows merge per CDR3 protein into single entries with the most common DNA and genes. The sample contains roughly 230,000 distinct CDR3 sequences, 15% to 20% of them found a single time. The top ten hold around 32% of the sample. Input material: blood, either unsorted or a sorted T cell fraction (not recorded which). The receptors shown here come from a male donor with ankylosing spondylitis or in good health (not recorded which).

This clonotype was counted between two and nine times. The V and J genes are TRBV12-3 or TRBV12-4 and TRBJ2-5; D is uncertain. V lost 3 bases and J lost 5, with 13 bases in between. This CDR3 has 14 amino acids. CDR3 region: CASSFSGLGETQYF. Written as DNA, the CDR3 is TGTGCCAGCAGTTTTTCCGGCCTGGGGGAGACCCAGTACTTC.

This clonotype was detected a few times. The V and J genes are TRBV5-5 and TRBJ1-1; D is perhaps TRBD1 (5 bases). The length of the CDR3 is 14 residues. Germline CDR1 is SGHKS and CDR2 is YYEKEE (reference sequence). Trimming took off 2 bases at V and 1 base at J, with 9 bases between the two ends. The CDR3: CASSFLGTNTEAFF. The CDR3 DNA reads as TGTGCCAGCAGCTTCCTGGGGACGAACACTGAAGCTTTCTTT. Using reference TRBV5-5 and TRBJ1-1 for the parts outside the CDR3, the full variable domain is DAGVTQSPTHLIKTRGQQVTLRCSPISGHKSVSWYQQVLGQGPQFIFQYYEKEERGRGNFPDRFSARQFPNYSSELNVNALLLGDSALYLCASSFLGTNTEAFFGQGTRLTVV.

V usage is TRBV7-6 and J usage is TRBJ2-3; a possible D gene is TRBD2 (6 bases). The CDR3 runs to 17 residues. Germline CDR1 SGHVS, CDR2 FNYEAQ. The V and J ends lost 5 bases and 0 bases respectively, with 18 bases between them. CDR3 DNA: TGTGCCAGCAGCGCAATCCCGGGGGACTGGAGCACAGATACGCAGTATTTT. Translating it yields CASSAIPGDWSTDTQYF. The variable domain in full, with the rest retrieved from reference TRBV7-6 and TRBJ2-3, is GAGVSQSPRYKVTKRGQDVALRCDPISGHVSLYWYRQALGQGPEFLTYFNYEAQQDKSGLPNDRFSAERPEGSISTLTIQRTEQRDSAMYRCASSAIPGDWSTDTQYFGPGTRLTVL.

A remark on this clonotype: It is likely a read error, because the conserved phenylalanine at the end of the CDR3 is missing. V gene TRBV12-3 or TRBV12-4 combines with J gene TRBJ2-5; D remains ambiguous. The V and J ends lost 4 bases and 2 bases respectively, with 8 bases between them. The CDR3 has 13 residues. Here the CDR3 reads CASSSEFQETQYL. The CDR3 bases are TGTGCCAGCAGTTCCGAGTTTCAAGAGACCCAGTACCTC.

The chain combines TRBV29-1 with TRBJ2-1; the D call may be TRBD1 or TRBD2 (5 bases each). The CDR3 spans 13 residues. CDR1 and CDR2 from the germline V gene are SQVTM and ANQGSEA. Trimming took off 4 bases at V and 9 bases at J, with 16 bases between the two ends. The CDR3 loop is CSVGGEKRGEQFF. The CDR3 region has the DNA TGCAGCGTTGGAGGGGAGAAAAGGGGTGAGCAGTTCTTC.

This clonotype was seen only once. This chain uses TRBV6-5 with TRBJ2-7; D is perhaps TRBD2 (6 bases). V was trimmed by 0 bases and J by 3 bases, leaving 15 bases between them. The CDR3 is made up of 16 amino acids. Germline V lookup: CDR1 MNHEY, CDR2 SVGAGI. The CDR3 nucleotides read TGTGCCAGCAGTTACTCTCACGGGGGTATGATCTACGAGCAGTACTTC. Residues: CASSYSHGGMIYEQYF.

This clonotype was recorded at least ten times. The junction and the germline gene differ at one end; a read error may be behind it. CDR3 sequence (DNA): TGCAGCGTGGGAGACCCATCCTTC. It is translated as CSVGDPSF. J is TRBJ2-1 and V is TRBV29-1; D is perhaps TRBD2 (5 bases). This CDR3 spans 8 amino acids. The germline V gene has CDR1 SQVTM and CDR2 ANQGSEA.

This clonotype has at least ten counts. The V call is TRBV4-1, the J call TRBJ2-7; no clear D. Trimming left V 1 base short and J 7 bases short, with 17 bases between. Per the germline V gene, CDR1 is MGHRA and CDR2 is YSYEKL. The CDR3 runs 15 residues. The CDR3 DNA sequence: TGCGCCAGCAGCCAAGTACCAGAGCTTCCCCTGGAGCAGTACTTC. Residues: CASSQVPELPLEQYF.

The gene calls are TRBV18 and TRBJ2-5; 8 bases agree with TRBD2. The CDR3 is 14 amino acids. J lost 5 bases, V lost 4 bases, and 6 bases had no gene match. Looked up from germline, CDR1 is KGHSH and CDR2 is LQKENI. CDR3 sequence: CASSRKRESETQYF. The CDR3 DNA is TGTGCCAGCTCACGCAAGCGGGAGAGCGAGACCCAGTACTTC.

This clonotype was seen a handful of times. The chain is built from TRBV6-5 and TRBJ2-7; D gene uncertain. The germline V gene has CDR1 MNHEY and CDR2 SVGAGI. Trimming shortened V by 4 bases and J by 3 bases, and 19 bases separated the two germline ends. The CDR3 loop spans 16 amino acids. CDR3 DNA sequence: TGTGCCAGCAGTTCGACTGGGCACCTAAATCACTACGAGCAGTACTTC. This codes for CASSSTGHLNHYEQYF.

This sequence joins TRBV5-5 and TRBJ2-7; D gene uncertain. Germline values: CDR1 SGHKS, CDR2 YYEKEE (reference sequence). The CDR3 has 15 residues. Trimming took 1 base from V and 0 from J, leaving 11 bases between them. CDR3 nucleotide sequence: TGTGCCAGCAGCTTGCTGATTACATCCTCCTACGAGCAGTACTTC. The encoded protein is CASSLLITSSYEQYF. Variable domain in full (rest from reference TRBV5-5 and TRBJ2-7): DAGVTQSPTHLIKTRGQQVTLRCSPISGHKSVSWYQQVLGQGPQFIFQYYEKEERGRGNFPDRFSARQFPNYSSELNVNALLLGDSALYLCASSLLITSSYEQYFGPGTRLTVT.

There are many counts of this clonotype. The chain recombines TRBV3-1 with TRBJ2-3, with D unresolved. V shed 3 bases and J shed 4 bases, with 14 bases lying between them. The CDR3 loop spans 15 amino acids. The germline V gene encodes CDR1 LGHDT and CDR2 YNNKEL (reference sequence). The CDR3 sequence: CASSHGPRWADTQYF. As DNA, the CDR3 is TGTGCCAGCAGCCACGGACCCCGGTGGGCAGATACGCAGTATTTT.

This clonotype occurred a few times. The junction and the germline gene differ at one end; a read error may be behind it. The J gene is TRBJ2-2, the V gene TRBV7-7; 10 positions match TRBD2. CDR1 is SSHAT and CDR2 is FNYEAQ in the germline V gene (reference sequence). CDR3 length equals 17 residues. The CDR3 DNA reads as TGTGCTAGCAGCTTAAGGATGTCTAGCGGGAGCGGCGGGGAGCTGTTTTTT. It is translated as CASSLRMSSGSGGELFF.

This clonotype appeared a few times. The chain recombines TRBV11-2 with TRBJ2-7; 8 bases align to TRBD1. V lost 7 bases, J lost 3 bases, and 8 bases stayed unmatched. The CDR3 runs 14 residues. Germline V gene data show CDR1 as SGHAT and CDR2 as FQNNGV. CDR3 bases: TGTGCCAGCAATGTCCCGGACAGGGTCTACGAGCAGTACTTC. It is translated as CASNVPDRVYEQYF.

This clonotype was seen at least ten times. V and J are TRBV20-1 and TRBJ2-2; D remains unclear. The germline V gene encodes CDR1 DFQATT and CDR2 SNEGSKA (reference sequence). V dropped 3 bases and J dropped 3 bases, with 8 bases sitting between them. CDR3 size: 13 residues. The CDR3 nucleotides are TGCAGTGCTAGGTCTTCAGACACCGGGGAGCTGTTTTTT. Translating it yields CSARSSDTGELFF.

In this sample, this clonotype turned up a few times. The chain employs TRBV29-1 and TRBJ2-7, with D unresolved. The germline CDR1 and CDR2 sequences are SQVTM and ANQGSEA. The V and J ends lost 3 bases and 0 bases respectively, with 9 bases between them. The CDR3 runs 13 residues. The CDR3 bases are TGCAGCGTTGAGCTGGTCAGCTCCTACGAGCAGTACTTC. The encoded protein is CSVELVSSYEQYF.

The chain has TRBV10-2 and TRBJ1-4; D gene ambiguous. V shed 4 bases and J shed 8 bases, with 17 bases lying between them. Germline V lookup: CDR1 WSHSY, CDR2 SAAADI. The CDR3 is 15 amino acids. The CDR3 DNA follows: TGCGCCAGCAGTGCCCCAGGATCAACATGGGAAAAACTGTTTTTT. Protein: CASSAPGSTWEKLFF.

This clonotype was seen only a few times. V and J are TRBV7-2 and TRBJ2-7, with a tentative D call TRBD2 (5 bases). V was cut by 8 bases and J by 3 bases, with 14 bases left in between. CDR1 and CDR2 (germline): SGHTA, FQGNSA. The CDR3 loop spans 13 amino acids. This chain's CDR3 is CASGLEDGYEQYF. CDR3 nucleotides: TGTGCCAGCGGACTGGAGGATGGCTACGAGCAGTACTTC.

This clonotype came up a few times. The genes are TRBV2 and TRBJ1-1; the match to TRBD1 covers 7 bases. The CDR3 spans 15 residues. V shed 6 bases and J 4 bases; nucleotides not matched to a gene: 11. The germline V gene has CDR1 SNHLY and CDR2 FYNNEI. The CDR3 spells CASSDRDSAGTEAFF. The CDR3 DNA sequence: TGTGCCAGCAGCGATCGGGACAGCGCGGGCACTGAAGCTTTCTTT.

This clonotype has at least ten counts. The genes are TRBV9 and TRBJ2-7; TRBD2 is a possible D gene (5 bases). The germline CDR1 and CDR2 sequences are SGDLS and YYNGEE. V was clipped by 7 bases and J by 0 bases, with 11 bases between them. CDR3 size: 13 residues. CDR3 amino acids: CASSGGLSYEQYF. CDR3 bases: TGTGCCAGCTCGGGCGGGCTCTCCTACGAGCAGTACTTC.

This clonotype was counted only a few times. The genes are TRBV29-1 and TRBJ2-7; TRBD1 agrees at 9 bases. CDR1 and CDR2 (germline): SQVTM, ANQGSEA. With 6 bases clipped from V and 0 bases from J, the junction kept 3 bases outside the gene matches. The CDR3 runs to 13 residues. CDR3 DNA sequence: TGCAGCGTCGGGGACAGGGCCTCCTACGAGCAGTACTTC. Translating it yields CSVGDRASYEQYF.

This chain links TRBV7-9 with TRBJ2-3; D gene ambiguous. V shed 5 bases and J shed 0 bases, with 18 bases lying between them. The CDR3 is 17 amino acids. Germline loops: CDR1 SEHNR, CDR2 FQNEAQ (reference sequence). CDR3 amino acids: CASSPRLGSDSTDTQYF. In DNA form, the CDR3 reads TGTGCCAGCAGCCCTAGACTGGGGTCTGATAGCACAGATACGCAGTATTTT.

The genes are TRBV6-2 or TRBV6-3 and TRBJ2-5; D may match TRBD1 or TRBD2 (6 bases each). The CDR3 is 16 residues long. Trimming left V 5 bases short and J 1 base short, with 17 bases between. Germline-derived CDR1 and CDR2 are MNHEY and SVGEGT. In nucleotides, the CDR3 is TGTGCCAGCAGTGACCTAGGGGGGAGGACCCAAGAGACCCAGTACTTC. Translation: CASSDLGGRTQETQYF.

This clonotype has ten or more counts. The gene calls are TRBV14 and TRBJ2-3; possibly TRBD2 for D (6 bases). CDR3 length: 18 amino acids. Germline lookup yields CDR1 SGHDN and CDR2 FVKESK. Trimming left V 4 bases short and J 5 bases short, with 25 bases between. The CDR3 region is CASSPRVDVSGVVDTQYF. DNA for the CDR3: TGTGCCAGCAGCCCCCGGGTAGACGTGTCGGGAGTAGTAGATACGCAGTATTTT.

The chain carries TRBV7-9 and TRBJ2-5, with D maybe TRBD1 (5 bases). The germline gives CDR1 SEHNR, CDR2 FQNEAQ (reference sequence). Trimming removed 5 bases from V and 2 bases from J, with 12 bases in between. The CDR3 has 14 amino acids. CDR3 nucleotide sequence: TGTGCCAGCAGCCCAAGGAGACAGCAAGAGACCCAGTACTTC. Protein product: CASSPRRQQETQYF.

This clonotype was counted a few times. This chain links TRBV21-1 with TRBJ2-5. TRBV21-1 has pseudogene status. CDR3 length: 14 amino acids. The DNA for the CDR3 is TGTGCCAGCAGCAAAGCAGGGTTCCAAGAGACCCAGTACTTC. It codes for CASSKAGFQETQYF.

DNA of the CDR3: TGCGCCAGCAGCCACGGGACTAGCGGGAAAGAGACCCAGTACTTC. Translating gives CASSHGTSGKETQYF. V gene TRBV5-1 combines with J gene TRBJ2-5; the match to TRBD2 covers 13 bases. Germline loops: CDR1 SGHRS, CDR2 YFSETQ. CDR3 length: 15 amino acids. After removal of 4 bases from V and 3 bases from J, the junction contained 3 bases not matched to a gene.